This T cell receptor (beta chain) was identified during a study of blood T cell repertoires in COVID-19 (dated by TCRdb to 2020 to 2021). With regard to the full study: The collaborator samples originated in the United States, Italy and Spain and spanned the acute and convalescent phases of COVID-19. The material from the prospective study consisted of cDNA or gDNA derived from T cells, B-cell-depleted T cells, or PBMCs. The dataset comprised deeply sampled blood TCRbeta repertoires from subjects exposed to, actively infected with, or recovered from COVID-19. The repertoires were released in a freely available public database intended as a resource for research on the immune response to SARS-CoV-2. Samples were obtained from the ongoing ImmuneRACE study (first 160 participants) and from over a thousand subjects provided by 6 global collaborators. The sample metadata nearly always contained a de-identified subject ID, COVID-19 status, age in years and sex. HLA class I and class II types, where available, came from metadata supplied by the sample provider rather than from assay-based typing. Here is what the overall study found, with its caveats: The amount of clinical and demographic metadata varied by source and participant and was provided uncurated.

TCRbeta CDR3 regions were amplified from genomic DNA using the immunoSEQ Assay, a bias-controlled multiplex PCR. The original methods were these. The number of nucleated cells in each sample was estimated by amplification of reference gene primers within the assay. Sequence reads were collapsed and filtered to measure the absolute abundance of every unique TCRbeta CDR3 rearrangement. Productive Simpson clonality was computed per sample as the square root of Simpson's diversity index over productive rearrangements. TCRdb took over this immuneACCESS table, retaining in-frame rearrangements with V and J assigned. Such tables are incomplete; in checked studies, under half of the missing clones stem from an unresolved V gene, and the remainder is unexplained. That table furnishes V, J and clone size, whereas the DNA furnished D and trimming. The sample table contains 400,000 to 550,000 clones; only one count was recorded for roughly 85% of them. Under 2% of the sample is in the top ten clones.

V loses 0 bases of germline sequence and J loses 3 bases, and the interval between the two ends is 6 bases. The CDR3 goes from the cysteine to the phenylalanine over 15 residues. The CDR3 DNA has 45 bases and is translated from base 1. CDR1 and CDR2 were assigned from the germline V gene (reference sequence) as LGHDT and YNNKEL. As concerns this clone: Its antigen target is currently unknown. Base qualities are not provided; no much larger clone lies one nucleotide away. Within the sample, other DNA sequences also encode this same CDR3.

In the prospective study, participants were about 18 to 100 years old, resided in about two dozen geographic areas of the United States, and were enrolled through a virtual design. In the prospective study, participants were assigned to cohorts based on the clinical history participants reported in a screening survey and a study questionnaire. In the prospective study, mobile phlebotomists collected whole blood, serum and a nasopharyngeal or oropharyngeal swab from each participant. Additional blood draws and questionnaires over an approximately two-month period could optionally be provided by prospective study participants. Before DNA extraction, prospective study blood samples were shipped either frozen or at room temperature.

The sequence derives from a woman in her late teens or twenties with acute COVID-19. The material sequenced was PBMCs or T cells enriched from blood (not recorded which). The V and J segments used are TRBV3-1 (or the pseudogene TRBV3-2) and TRBJ2-6; the D gene remains uncertain. The nucleotide sequence reads as follows: TGTGCCAGCAGCCAAGATTTAGTTGGGGCCAACGTCCTGACTTTC. Its protein product is CASSQDLVGANVLTF.